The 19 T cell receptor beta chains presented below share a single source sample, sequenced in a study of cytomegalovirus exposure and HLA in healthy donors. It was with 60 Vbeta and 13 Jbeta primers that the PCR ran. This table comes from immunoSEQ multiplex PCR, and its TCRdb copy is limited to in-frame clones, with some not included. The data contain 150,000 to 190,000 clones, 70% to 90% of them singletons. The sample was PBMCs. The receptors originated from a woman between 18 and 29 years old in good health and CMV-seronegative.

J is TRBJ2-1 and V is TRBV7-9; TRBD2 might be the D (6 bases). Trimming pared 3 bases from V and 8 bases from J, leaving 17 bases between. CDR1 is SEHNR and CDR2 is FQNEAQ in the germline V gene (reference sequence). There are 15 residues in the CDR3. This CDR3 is CASSFWGLSNDEQFF. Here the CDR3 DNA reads TGTGCCAGCAGCTTTTGGGGACTCTCCAACGATGAGCAGTTCTTC.

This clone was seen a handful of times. This CDR3 reads CASMRGASLPFGYTF. CDR3 in DNA: TGTGCCAGCATGCGTGGGGCCAGCTTACCCTTCGGCTACACCTTC. The chain employs TRBV27 and TRBJ1-2; a weak D match, TRBD1 (5 bases). Germline values: CDR1 MNHEY, CDR2 SMNVEV (reference sequence). This CDR3 is 15 amino acids long. The V end was cut by 7 bases, the J end by 8 bases, with 23 bases between.

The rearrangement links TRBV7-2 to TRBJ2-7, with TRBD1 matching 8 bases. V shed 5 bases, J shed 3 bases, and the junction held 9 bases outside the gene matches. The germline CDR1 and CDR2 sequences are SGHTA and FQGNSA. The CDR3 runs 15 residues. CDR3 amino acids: CASSTNPGQDYEQYF. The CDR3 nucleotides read TGTGCCAGCAGCACTAATCCGGGACAGGACTACGAGCAGTACTTC.

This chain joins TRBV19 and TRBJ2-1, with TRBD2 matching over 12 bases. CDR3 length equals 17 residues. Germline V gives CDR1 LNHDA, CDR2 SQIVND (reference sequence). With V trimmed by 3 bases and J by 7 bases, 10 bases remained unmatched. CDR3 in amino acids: CASSIEGLAGGPNEQFF. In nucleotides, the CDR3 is TGTGCCAGTAGTATTGAGGGCCTAGCGGGGGGGCCAAATGAGCAGTTCTTC. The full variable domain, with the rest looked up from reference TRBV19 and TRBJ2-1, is DGGITQSPKYLFRKEGQNVTLSCEQNLNHDAMYWYRQDPGQGLRLIYYSQIVNDFQKGDIAEGYSVSREKKESFPLTVTSAQKNPTAFYLCASSIEGLAGGPNEQFFGPGTRLTVL.

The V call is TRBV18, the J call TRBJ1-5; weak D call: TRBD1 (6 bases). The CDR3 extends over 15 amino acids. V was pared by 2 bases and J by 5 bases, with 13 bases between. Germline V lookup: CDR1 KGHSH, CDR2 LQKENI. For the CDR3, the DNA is TGTGCCAGCTCACCATTTGAGTCAGGGGATCAGCCCCAGCATTTT. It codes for CASSPFESGDQPQHF.

The CDR3 protein is CASSLQGGGQFF. CDR3 coding DNA: TGTGCCAGCAGCCTACAGGGGGGAGGGCAGTTCTTC. The chain joins TRBV7-2 to TRBJ2-1, with 8 bases lining up with TRBD1. This CDR3 is 12 amino acids long. V shed 5 bases, J shed 12 bases, and the junction held 6 bases outside the gene matches. Germline-derived CDR1 and CDR2 are SGHTA and FQGNSA. The full variable domain, completed using reference TRBV7-2 and TRBJ2-1, is GAGVSQSPSNKVTEKGKDVELRCDPISGHTALYWYRQSLGQGLEFLIYFQGNSAPDKSGLPSDRFSAERTGGSVSTLTIQRTQQEDSAVYLCASSLQGGGQFFGPGTRLTVL.

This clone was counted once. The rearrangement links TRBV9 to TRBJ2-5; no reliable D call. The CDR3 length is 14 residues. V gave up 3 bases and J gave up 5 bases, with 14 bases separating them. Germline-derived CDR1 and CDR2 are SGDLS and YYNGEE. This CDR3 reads CASSAAALSETQYF. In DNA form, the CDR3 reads TGTGCCAGCAGCGCCGCCGCCCTTAGTGAGACCCAGTACTTC.

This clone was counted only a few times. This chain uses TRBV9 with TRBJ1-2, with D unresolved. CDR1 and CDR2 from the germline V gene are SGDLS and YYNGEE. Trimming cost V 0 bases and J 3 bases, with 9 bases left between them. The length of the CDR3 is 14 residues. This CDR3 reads CASSVDAQDYGYTF. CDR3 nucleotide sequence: TGTGCCAGCAGCGTAGATGCCCAGGACTATGGCTACACCTTC. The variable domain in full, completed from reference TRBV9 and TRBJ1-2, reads DSGVTQTPKHLITATGQRVTLRCSPRSGDLSVYWYQQSLDQGLQFLIQYYNGEERAKGNILERFSAQQFPDLHSELNLSSLELGDSALYFCASSVDAQDYGYTFGSGTRLTVV.

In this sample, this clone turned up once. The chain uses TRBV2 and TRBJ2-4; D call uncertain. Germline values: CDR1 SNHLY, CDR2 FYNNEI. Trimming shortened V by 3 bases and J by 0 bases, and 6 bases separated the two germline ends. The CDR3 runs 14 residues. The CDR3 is CASSDPLAKNIQYF. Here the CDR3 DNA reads TGTGCCAGCAGTGACCCCCTAGCCAAAAACATTCAGTACTTC.

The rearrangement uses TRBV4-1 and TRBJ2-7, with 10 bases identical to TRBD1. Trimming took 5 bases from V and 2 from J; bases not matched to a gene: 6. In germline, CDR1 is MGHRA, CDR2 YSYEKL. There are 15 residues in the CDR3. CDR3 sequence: CASSSSGTGAYEQYF. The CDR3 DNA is TGCGCCAGCAGCTCTTCCGGGACAGGGGCCTACGAGCAGTACTTC.

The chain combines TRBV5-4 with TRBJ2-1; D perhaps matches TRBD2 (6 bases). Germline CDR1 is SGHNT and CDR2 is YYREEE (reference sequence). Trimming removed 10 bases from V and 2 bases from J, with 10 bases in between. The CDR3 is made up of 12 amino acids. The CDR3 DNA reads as TGTGCCGAGGAGGGTCCCTACAATGAGCAGTTCTTC. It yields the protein CAEEGPYNEQFF. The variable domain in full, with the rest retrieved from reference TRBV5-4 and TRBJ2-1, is ETGVTQSPTHLIKTRGQQVTLRCSSQSGHNTVSWYQQALGQGPQFIFQYYREEENGRGNFPPRFSGLQFPNYSSELNVNALELDDSALYLCAEEGPYNEQFFGPGTRLTVL.

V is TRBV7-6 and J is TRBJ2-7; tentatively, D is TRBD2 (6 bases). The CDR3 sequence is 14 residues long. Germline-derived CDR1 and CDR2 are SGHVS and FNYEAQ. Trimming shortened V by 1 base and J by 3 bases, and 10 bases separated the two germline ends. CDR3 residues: CASSLGTTYYEQYF. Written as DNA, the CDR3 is TGTGCCAGCAGCTTAGGGACTACCTACTACGAGCAGTACTTC.

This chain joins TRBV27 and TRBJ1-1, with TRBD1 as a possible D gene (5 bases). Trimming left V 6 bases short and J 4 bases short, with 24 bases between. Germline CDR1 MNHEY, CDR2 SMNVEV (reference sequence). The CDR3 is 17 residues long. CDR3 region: CASSRLAGRLGVTEAFF. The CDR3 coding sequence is TGTGCCAGCAGCCGATTGGCAGGGCGGCTAGGGGTCACTGAAGCTTTCTTT.

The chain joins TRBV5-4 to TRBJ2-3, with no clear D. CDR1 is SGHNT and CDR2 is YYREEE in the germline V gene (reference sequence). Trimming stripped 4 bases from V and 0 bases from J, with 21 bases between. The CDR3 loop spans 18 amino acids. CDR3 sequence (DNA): TGTGCCAGCAGCCTCTCCTCGACTGTCATGTCTAGCACAGATACGCAGTATTTT. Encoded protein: CASSLSSTVMSSTDTQYF.

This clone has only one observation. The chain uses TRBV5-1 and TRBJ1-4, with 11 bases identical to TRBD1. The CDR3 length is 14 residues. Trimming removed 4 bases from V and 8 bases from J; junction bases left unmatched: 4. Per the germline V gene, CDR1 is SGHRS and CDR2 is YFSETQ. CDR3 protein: CASSPGQGVEKLFF. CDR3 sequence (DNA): TGCGCCAGCAGCCCGGGACAGGGGGTGGAAAAACTGTTTTTT.

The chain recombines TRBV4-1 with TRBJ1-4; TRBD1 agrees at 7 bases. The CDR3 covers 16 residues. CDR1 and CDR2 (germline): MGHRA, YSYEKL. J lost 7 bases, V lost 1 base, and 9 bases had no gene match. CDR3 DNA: TGCGCCAGCAGCCAAGTAAACAGGGGTAGTGGTGAAAAACTGTTTTTT. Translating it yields CASSQVNRGSGEKLFF.

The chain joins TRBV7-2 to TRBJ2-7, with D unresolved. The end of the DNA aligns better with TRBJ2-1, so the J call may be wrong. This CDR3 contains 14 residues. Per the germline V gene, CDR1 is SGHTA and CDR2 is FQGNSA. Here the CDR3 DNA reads TGTGCCAGCAGCTTAGCTTTCTGGGCCAATGAGCAGTTCTTC. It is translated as CASSLAFWANEQFF.

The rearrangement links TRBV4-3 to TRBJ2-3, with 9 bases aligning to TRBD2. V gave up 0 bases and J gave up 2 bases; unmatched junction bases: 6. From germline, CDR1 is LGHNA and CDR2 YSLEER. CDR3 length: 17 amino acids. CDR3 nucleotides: TGCGCCAGCAGCCAAGACGCAGCGGGGGGATACACAGATACGCAGTATTTT. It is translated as CASSQDAAGGYTDTQYF.

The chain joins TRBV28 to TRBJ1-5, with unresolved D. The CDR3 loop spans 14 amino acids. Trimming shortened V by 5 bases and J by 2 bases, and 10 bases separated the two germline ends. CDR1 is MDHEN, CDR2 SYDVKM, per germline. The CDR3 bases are TGTGCCAGCAGTGCGTATAAAGGCAATCAGCCCCAGCATTTT. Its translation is CASSAYKGNQPQHF.